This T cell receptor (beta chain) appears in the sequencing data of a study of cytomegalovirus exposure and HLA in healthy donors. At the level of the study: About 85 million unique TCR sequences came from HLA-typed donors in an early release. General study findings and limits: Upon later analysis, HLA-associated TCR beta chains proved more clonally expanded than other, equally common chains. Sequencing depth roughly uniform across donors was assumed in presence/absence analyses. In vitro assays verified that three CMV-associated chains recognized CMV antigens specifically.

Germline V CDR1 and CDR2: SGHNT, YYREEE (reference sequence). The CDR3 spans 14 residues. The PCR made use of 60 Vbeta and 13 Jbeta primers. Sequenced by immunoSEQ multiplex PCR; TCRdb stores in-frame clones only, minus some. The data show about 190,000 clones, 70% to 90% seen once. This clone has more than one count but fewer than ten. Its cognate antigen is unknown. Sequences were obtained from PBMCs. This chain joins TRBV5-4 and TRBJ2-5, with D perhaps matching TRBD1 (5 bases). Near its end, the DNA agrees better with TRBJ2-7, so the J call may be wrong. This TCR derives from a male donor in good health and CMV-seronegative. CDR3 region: CASSLRSGSYEQYF. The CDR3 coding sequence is TGTGCCAGCAGCTTGAGGTCAGGGTCCTACGAGCAGTACTTC.